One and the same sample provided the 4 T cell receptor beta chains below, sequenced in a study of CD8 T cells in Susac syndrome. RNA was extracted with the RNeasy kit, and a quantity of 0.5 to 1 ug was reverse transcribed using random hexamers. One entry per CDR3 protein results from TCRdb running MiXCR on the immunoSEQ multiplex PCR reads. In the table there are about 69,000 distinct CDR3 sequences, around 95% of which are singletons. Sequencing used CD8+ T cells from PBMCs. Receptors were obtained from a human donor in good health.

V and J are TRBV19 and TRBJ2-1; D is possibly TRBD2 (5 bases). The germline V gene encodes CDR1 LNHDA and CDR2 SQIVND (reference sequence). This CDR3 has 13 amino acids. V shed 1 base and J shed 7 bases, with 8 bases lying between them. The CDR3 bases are TGTGCCAGTAGTATAGCATCGGGGAATGAGCAGTTCTTC. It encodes CASSIASGNEQFF. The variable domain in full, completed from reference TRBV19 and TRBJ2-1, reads DGGITQSPKYLFRKEGQNVTLSCEQNLNHDAMYWYRQDPGQGLRLIYYSQIVNDFQKGDIAEGYSVSREKKESFPLTVTSAQKNPTAFYLCASSIASGNEQFFGPGTRLTVL.

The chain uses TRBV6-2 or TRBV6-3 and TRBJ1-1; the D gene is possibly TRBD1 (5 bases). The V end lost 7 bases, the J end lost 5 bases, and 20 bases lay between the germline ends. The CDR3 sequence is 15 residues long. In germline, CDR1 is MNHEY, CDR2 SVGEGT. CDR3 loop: CASTLRSRGRTEAFF. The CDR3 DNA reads TGTGCCAGCACTTTACGGAGTCGGGGGAGGACTGAAGCTTTCTTT.

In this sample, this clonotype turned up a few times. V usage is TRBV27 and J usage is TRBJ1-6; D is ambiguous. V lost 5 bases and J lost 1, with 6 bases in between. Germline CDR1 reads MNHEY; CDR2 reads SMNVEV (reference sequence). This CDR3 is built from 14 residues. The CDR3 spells CASSQSSYNSPLHF. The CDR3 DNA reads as TGTGCCAGCAGTCAATCGTCCTATAATTCACCCCTCCACTTT.

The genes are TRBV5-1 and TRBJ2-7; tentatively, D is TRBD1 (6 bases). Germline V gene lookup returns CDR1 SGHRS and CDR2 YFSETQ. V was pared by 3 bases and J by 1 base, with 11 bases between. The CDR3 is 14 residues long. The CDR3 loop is CASSSTGPSYEQYF. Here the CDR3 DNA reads TGCGCCAGCAGCTCAACAGGGCCGTCCTACGAGCAGTACTTC. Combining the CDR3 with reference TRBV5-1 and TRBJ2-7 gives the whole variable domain KAGVTQTPRYLIKTRGQQVTLSCSPISGHRSVSWYQQTPGQGLQFLFEYFSETQRNKGNFPGRFSGRQFSNSRSEMNVSTLELGDSALYLCASSSTGPSYEQYFGPGTRLTVT.